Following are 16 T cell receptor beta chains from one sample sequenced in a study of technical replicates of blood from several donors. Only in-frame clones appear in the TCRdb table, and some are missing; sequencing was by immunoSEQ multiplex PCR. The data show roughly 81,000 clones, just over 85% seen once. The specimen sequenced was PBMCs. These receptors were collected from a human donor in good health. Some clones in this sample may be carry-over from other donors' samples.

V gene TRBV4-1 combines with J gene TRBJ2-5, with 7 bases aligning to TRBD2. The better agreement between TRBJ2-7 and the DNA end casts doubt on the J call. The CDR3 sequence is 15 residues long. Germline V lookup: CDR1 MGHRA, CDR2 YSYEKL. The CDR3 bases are TGCGCCAGCAGCCAAGACGTAGGAGCGGGGTACGAGCAGTACTTC. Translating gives CASSQDVGAGYEQYF.

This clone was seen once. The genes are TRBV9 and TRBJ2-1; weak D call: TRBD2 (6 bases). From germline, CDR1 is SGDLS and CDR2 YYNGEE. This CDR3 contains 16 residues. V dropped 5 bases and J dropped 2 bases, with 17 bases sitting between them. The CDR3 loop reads CASSEVNIAAYNEQFF. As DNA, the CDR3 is TGTGCCAGCAGTGAGGTGAATATAGCGGCCTACAATGAGCAGTTCTTC.

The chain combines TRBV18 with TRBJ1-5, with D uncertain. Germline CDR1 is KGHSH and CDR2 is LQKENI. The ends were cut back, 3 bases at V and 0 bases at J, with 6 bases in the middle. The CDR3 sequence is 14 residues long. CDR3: CASSPSSSNQPQHF. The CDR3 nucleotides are TGTGCCAGCTCACCCTCGTCTAGCAATCAGCCCCAGCATTTT.

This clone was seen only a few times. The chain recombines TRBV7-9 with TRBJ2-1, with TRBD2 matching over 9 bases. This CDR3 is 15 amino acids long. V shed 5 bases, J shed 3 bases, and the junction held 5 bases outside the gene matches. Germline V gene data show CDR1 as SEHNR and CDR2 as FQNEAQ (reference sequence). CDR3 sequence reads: CASSALAGSYNEQFF. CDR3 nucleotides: TGTGCCAGCAGCGCCCTAGCGGGGAGCTACAATGAGCAGTTCTTC.

The CDR3: CASSFTGPGANVLTF. As DNA, the CDR3 is TGTGCCAGCAGTTTCACAGGGCCTGGGGCCAACGTCCTGACTTTC. V gene TRBV6-6 combines with J gene TRBJ2-6; weak D call: TRBD1 (6 bases). Looked up from germline, CDR1 is MNHNY and CDR2 is SVGAGI (reference sequence). The V end was cut by 4 bases, the J end by 2 bases, with 9 bases between. The CDR3 has 15 amino acids.

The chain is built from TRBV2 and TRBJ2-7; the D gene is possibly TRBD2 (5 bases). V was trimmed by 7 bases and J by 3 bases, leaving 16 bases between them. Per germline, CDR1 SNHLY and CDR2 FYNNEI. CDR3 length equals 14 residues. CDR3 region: CASTRAVGNYEQYF. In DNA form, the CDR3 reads TGTGCCAGCACTCGAGCGGTGGGTAACTACGAGCAGTACTTC.

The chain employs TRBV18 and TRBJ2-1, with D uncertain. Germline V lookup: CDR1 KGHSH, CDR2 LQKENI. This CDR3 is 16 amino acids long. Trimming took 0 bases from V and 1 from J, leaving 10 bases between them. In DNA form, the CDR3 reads TGTGCCAGCTCACCACCGACTCACCGATCCTACAATGAGCAGTTCTTC. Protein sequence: CASSPPTHRSYNEQFF. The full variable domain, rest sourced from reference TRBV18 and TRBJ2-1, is NAGVMQNPRHLVRRRGQEARLRCSPMKGHSHVYWYRQLPEEGLKFMVYLQKENIIDESGMPKERFSAEFPKEGPSILRIQQVVRGDSAAYFCASSPPTHRSYNEQFFGPGTRLTVL.

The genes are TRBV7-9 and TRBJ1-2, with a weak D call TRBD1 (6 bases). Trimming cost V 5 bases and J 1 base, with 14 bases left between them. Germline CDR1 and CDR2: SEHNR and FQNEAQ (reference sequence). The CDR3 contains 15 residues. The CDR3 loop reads CASSPWTASNYGYTF. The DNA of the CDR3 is TGTGCCAGCAGCCCTTGGACAGCGAGTAACTATGGCTACACCTTC.

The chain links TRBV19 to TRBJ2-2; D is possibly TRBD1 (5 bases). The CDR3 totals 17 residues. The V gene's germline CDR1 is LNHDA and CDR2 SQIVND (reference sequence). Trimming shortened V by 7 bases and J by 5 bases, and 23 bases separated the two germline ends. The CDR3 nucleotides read TGTGCCAGTATCCCGGATAATTCGTTGGACAAAACCGGGGAGCTGTTTTTT. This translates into CASIPDNSLDKTGELFF.

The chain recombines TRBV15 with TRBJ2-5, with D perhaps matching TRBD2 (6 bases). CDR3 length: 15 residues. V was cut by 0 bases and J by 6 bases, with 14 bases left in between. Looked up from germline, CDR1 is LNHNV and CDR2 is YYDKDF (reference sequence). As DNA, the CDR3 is TGTGCCACCAGCAGAGATGAGGAGGGCATGAAGACCCAGTACTTC. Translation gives CATSRDEEGMKTQYF. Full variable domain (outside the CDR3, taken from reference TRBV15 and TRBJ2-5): DAMVIQNPRYQVTQFGKPVTLSCSQTLNHNVMYWYQQKSSQAPKLLFHYYDKDFNNEADTPDNFQSRRPNTSFCFLDIRSPGLGDTAMYLCATSRDEEGMKTQYFGPGTRLLVL.

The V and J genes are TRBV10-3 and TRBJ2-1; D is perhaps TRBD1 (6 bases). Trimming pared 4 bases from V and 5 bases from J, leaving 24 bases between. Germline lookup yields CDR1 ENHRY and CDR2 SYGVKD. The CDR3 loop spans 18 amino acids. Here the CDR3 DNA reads TGTGCCATCAGTGTGGGGCTCGGCAGGGGCCAACTTAACAATGAGCAGTTCTTC. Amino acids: CAISVGLGRGQLNNEQFF.

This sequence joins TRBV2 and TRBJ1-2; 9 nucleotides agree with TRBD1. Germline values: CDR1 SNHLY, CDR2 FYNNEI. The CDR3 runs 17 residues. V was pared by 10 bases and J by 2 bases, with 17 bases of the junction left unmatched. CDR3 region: CAILQGAQSGANYGYTF. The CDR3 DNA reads TGTGCCATACTACAGGGGGCGCAGAGTGGGGCCAACTATGGCTACACCTTC.

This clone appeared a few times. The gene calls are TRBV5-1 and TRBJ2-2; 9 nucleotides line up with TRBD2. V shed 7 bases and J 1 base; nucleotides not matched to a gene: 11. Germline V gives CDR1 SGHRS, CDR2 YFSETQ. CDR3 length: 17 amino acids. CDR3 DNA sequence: TGCGCCAGCCGTCAGATCCGTAGCGGGGGGAACACCGGGGAGCTGTTTTTT. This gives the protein CASRQIRSGGNTGELFF. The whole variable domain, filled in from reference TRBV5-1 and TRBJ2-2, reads KAGVTQTPRYLIKTRGQQVTLSCSPISGHRSVSWYQQTPGQGLQFLFEYFSETQRNKGNFPGRFSGRQFSNSRSEMNVSTLELGDSALYLCASRQIRSGGNTGELFFGEGSRLTVL.

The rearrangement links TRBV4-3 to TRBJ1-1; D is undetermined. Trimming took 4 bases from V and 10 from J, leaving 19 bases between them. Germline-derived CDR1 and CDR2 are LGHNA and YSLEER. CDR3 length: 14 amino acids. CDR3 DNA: TGCGCCAGCAGCCTCTCCCGGGAAATCCTGGGAGCTTTCTTT. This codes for CASSLSREILGAFF.

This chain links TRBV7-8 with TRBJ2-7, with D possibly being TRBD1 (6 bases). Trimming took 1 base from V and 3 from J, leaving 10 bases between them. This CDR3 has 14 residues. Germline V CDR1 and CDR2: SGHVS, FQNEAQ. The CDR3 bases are TGTGCCAGCAGCTTAGGTGACAGGTACTACGAGCAGTACTTC. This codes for CASSLGDRYYEQYF.

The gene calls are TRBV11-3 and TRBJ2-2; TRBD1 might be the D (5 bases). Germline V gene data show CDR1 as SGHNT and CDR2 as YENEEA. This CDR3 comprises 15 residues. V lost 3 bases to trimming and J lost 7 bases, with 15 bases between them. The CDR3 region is CASSFSGPVGGELFF. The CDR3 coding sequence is TGTGCCAGCAGCTTTTCAGGGCCCGTAGGCGGGGAGCTGTTTTTT.